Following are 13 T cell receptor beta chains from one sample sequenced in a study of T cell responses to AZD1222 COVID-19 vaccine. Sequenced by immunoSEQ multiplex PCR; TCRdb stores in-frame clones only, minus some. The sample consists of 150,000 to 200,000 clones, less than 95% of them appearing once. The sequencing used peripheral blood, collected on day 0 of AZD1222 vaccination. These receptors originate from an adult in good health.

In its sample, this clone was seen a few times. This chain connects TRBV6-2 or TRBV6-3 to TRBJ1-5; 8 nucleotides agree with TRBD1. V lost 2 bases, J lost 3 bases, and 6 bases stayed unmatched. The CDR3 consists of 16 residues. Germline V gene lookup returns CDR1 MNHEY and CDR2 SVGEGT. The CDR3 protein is CASSYGQGVPNQPQHF. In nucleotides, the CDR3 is TGTGCCAGCAGTTACGGACAGGGAGTCCCCAATCAGCCCCAGCATTTT.

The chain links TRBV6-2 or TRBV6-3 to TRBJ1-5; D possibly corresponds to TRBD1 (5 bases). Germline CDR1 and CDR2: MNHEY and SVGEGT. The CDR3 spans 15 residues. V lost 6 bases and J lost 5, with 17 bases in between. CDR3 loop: CASSSRAGKDQPQHF. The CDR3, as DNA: TGTGCCAGCAGCTCCCGGGCAGGGAAGGATCAGCCCCAGCATTTT.

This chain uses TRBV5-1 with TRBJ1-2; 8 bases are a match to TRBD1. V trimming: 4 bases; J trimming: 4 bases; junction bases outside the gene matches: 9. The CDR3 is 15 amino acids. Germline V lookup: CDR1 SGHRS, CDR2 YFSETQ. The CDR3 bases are TGCGCCAGCAGCCTGCCGGGACAGGAGGGCTATGGCTACACCTTC. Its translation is CASSLPGQEGYGYTF.

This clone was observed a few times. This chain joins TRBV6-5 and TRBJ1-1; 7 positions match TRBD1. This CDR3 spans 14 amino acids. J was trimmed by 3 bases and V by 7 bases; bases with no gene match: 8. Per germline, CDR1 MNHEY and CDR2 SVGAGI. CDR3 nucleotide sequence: TGTGCCAGCATCGACAGGGTGAGGGACACTGAAGCTTTCTTT. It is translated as CASIDRVRDTEAFF.

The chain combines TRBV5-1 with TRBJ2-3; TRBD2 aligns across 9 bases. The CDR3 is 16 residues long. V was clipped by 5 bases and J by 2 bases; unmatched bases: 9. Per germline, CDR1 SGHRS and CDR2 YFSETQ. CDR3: CASRGATSGLTDTQYF. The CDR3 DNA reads TGCGCCAGCAGGGGGGCGACTAGCGGCCTCACAGATACGCAGTATTTT. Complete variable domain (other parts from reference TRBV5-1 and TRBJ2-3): KAGVTQTPRYLIKTRGQQVTLSCSPISGHRSVSWYQQTPGQGLQFLFEYFSETQRNKGNFPGRFSGRQFSNSRSEMNVSTLELGDSALYLCASRGATSGLTDTQYFGPGTRLTVL.

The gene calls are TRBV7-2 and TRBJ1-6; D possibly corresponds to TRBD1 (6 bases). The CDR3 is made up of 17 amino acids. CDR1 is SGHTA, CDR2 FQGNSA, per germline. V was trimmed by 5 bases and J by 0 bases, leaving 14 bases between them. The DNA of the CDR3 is TGTGCCAGCAGCAGGGACATCAGGAGCTCCTATAATTCACCCCTCCACTTT. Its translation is CASSRDIRSSYNSPLHF.

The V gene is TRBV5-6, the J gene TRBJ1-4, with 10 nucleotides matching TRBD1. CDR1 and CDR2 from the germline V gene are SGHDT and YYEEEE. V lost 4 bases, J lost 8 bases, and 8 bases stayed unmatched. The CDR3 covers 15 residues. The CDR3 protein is CASSRMTGGVEKLFF. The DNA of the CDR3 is TGTGCCAGCAGCCGTATGACAGGGGGCGTAGAAAAACTGTTTTTT.

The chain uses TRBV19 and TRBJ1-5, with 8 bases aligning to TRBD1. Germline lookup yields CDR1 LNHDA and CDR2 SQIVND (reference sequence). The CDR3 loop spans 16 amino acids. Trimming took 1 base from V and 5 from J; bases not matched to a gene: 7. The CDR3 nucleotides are TGTGCCAGTAGTATAGTAGACAGGGGAGGGGATCAGCCCCAGCATTTT. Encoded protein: CASSIVDRGGDQPQHF.

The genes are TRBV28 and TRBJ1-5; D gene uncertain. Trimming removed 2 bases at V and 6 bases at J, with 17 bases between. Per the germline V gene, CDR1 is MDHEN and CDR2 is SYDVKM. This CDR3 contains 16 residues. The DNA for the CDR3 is TGTGCCAGCAGTTTAGGGCCTCAACGGGGATTTCAGCCCCAGCATTTT. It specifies CASSLGPQRGFQPQHF. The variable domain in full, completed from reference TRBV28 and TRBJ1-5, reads DVKVTQSSRYLVKRTGEKVFLECVQDMDHENMFWYRQDPGLGLRLIYFSYDVKMKEKGDIPEGYSVSREKKERFSLILESASTNQTSMYLCASSLGPQRGFQPQHFGDGTRLSIL.

CDR3 in DNA: TGTGCCAGCTCCCCCGACCGGGATGGAACCGGGGAGCTGTTTTTT. It is translated as CASSPDRDGTGELFF. V and J are TRBV6-4 and TRBJ2-2, with TRBD2 as a possible D gene (5 bases). The ends were cut back, 8 bases at V and 5 bases at J, with 18 bases in the middle. Germline assignment: CDR1 MRHNA and CDR2 SNTAGT. This CDR3 spans 15 amino acids.

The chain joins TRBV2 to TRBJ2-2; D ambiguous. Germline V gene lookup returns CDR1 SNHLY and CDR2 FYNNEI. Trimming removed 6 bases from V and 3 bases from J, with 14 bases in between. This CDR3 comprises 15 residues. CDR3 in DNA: TGTGCCAGCAGCCCTATTCCTGGGGACACCGGGGAGCTGTTTTTT. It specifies CASSPIPGDTGELFF.

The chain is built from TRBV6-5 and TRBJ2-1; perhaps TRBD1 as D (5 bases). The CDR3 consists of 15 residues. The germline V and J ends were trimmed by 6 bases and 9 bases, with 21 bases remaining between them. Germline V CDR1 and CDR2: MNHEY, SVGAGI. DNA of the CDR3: TGTGCCAGCAGGCCATTCCGGACACCCTCCGGTGAGCAGTTCTTC. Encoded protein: CASRPFRTPSGEQFF.

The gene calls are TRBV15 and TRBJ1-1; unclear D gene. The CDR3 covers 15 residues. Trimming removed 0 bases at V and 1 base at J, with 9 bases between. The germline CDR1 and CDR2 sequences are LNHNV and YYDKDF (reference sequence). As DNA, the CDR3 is TGTGCCACCAGCAGAGATAGACATACGAACACTGAAGCTTTCTTT. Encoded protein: CATSRDRHTNTEAFF.